The 11 T cell receptor beta chains reported below all come from one sample, sequenced in a study of cytomegalovirus exposure and HLA in healthy donors. PCR primers comprised 60 Vbeta and 13 Jbeta primers. Sequencing used immunoSEQ multiplex PCR; TCRdb keeps in-frame clones, though not all of them. Of around 130,000 clones listed, over 8% are singletons. The sequencing sample was made of PBMCs. These receptors were obtained from a man aged 35 to 55 in good health and CMV-seronegative.

The V call is TRBV7-9, the J call TRBJ2-7, with D possibly being TRBD1 (6 bases). The V end was cut by 1 base, the J end by 4 bases, with 17 bases between. Germline V lookup: CDR1 SEHNR, CDR2 FQNEAQ (reference sequence). The CDR3 length is 16 residues. CDR3 DNA: TGTGCCAGCAGCTTAGAGCAGGGGAAGGTGGCTTACGAGCAGTACTTC. It codes for CASSLEQGKVAYEQYF. Drawing the rest from reference TRBV7-9 and TRBJ2-7, the complete variable domain is DTGVSQNPRHKITKRGQNVTFRCDPISEHNRLYWYRQTLGQGPEFLTYFQNEAQLEKSRLLSDRFSAERPKGSFSTLEIQRTEQGDSAMYLCASSLEQGKVAYEQYFGPGTRLTVT.

J is TRBJ2-2 and V is TRBV7-9, with 8 bases aligning to TRBD1. The CDR3 runs 17 residues. J gave up 0 bases and V 4 bases, and 7 bases lay outside the gene matches. Germline CDR1 reads SEHNR; CDR2 reads FQNEAQ (reference sequence). The CDR3 region has the DNA TGTGCCAGCAGCTGGGGACAGGTACTCGCGAACACCGGGGAGCTGTTTTTT. Translated, it gives CASSWGQVLANTGELFF.

This chain connects TRBV7-9 to TRBJ1-1; D call uncertain. The CDR3 totals 14 residues. The germline CDR1 and CDR2 sequences are SEHNR and FQNEAQ (reference sequence). V was shortened by 5 bases and J by 3 bases, with 13 bases between the two germline ends. The CDR3 region is CASSRGGRDTEAFF. The CDR3 coding sequence is TGTGCCAGCAGCCGAGGAGGGCGCGACACTGAAGCTTTCTTT.

This clone was seen a handful of times. The chain uses TRBV2 and TRBJ2-3; 11 bases match TRBD2. Germline CDR1 and CDR2: SNHLY and FYNNEI. The V gene end was trimmed by 7 bases and the J gene end by 4 bases; junction bases not matched to a gene: 7. The CDR3 sequence is 15 residues long. The CDR3 reads CASIPRSGGADTQYF. The CDR3 coding sequence is TGTGCCAGCATTCCGCGTAGCGGGGGGGCAGATACGCAGTATTTT.

In this sample, this clone turned up a few times. This chain links TRBV5-5 with TRBJ1-1, with TRBD1 matching 8 bases. With V trimmed by 3 bases and J by 5 bases, 6 bases remained unmatched. The CDR3 consists of 14 residues. CDR1 is SGHKS and CDR2 is YYEKEE in the germline V gene (reference sequence). The DNA of the CDR3 is TGTGCCAGCAGCTGGTCAGACAGGGGAACTGAAGCTTTCTTT. Protein: CASSWSDRGTEAFF.

Only a few counts were recorded for this clone. The chain employs TRBV14 and TRBJ2-7, with D possibly matching TRBD2 (5 bases). This CDR3 spans 12 amino acids. The germline V gene encodes CDR1 SGHDN and CDR2 FVKESK. V lost 4 bases, J lost 3 bases, and 7 bases lay in between. In DNA, the CDR3 is TGTGCCAGCAGCCGCACTAGCTACGAGCAGTACTTC. As protein: CASSRTSYEQYF. Together with reference TRBV14 and TRBJ2-7, the CDR3 gives the full variable domain: EAGVTQFPSHSVIEKGQTVTLRCDPISGHDNLYWYRRVMGKEIKFLLHFVKESKQDESGMPNNRFLAERTGGTYSTLKVQPAELEDSGVYFCASSRTSYEQYFGPGTRLTVT.

The V gene is TRBV14, the J gene TRBJ1-1, with D maybe TRBD1 (6 bases). There are 13 residues in the CDR3. Germline V CDR1 and CDR2: SGHDN, FVKESK. Trimming took 3 bases from V and 7 from J, leaving 12 bases between them. The CDR3: CASSQDSFSEAFF. The CDR3 region has the DNA TGTGCCAGCAGCCAGGACAGTTTTAGTGAAGCTTTCTTT.

This clone was seen a handful of times. This chain links TRBV7-9 with TRBJ2-5; D remains ambiguous. V lost 4 bases and J lost 3, with 9 bases in between. Germline V gene lookup returns CDR1 SEHNR and CDR2 FQNEAQ (reference sequence). The CDR3 spans 13 residues. The CDR3 nucleotides are TGTGCCAGCAGCTCTATCCTTAAAGAGACCCAGTACTTC. Residues: CASSSILKETQYF.

The chain combines TRBV5-1 with TRBJ1-2, with D hard to call. Trimming pared 0 bases from V and 4 bases from J, leaving 10 bases between. Per the germline V gene, CDR1 is SGHRS and CDR2 is YFSETQ. The CDR3 runs to 14 residues. In nucleotides, the CDR3 is TGCGCCAGCAGCTTGGACGAGAGTCGCTATGGCTACACCTTC. This translates into CASSLDESRYGYTF.

This clone has a handful of counts. The J gene is TRBJ1-1, the V gene TRBV6-1, with no clear D. The CDR3 loop spans 15 amino acids. Trimming took off 1 base at V and 3 bases at J, with 12 bases between the two ends. Germline CDR1 is MNHNS and CDR2 is SASEGT. CDR3 sequence: CASSEGWASDTEAFF. The CDR3 DNA follows: TGTGCCAGCAGTGAAGGGTGGGCCTCGGACACTGAAGCTTTCTTT.

The sample holds a few counts of this clone. This chain's CDR3 is CSVEADSFMNTEAFF. CDR3 nucleotide sequence: TGCAGCGTCGAGGCGGACAGCTTCATGAACACTGAAGCTTTCTTT. This chain links TRBV29-1 with TRBJ1-1; a weak D match, TRBD1 (6 bases). The germline V gene encodes CDR1 SQVTM and CDR2 ANQGSEA. This CDR3 comprises 15 residues. V lost 6 bases and J lost 0, with 17 bases in between. The full variable domain, rest sourced from reference TRBV29-1 and TRBJ1-1, is SAVISQKPSRDICQRGTSLTIQCQVDSQVTMMFWYRQQPGQSLTLIATANQGSEATYESGFVIDKFPISRPNLTFSTLTVSNMSPEDSSIYLCSVEADSFMNTEAFFGQGTRLTVV.